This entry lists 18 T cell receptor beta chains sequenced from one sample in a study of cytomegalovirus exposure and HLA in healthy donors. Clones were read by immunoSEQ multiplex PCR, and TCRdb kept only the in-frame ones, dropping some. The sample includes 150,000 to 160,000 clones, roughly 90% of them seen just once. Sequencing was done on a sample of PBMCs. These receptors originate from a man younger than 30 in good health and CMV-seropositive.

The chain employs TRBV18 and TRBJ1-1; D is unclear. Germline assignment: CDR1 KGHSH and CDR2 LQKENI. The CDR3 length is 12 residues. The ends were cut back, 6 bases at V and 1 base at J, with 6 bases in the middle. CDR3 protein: CASSVQNTEAFF. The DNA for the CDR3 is TGTGCCAGCTCCGTACAGAACACTGAAGCTTTCTTT.

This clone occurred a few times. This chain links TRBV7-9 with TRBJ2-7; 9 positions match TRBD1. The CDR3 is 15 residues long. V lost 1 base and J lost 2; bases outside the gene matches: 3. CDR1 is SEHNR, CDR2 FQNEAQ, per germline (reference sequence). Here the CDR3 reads CASSLGTGVTYEQYF. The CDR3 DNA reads TGTGCCAGCAGCTTAGGGACAGGGGTAACCTACGAGCAGTACTTC.

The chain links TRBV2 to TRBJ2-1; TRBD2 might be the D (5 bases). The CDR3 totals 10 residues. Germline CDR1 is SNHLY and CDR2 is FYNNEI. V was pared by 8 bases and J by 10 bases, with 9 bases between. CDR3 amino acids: CASGSGEQFF. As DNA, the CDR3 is TGTGCCAGCGGGTCGGGGGAGCAGTTCTTC.

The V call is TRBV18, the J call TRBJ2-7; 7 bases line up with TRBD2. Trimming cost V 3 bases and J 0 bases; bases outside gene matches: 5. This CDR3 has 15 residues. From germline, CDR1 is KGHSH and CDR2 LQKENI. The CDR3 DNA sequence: TGTGCCAGCTCACCGGCACGGGGGGACTCCTACGAGCAGTACTTC. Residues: CASSPARGDSYEQYF.

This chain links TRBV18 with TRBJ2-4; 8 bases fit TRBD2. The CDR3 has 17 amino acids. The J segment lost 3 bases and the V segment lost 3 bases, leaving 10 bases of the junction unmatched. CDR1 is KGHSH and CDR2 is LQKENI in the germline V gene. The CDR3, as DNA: TGTGCCAGCTCACCCGGGGGGGCCTCCTCGGGCAAAAACATTCAGTACTTC. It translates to CASSPGGASSGKNIQYF.

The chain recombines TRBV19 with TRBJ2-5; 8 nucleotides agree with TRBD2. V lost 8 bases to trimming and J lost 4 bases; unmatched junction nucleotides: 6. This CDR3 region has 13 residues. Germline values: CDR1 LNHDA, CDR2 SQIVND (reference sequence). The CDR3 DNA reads TGTGCCAGTGCCAACGGGGGGGGAGAGACCCAGTACTTC. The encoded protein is CASANGGGETQYF.

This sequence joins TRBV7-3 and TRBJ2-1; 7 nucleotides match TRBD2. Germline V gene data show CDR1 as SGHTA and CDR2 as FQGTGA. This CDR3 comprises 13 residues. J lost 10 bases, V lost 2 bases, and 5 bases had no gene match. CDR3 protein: CASSLGKTSEQFF. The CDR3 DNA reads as TGTGCCAGCAGCTTAGGGAAGACTAGCGAGCAGTTCTTC.

CDR3 sequence (DNA): TGTGCCAGCAGCGTTGCGGGGCCTAATTCACCCCTCCACTTT. It yields the protein CASSVAGPNSPLHF. The V call is TRBV9, the J call TRBJ1-6; D is possibly TRBD1 (5 bases). Between the trimmed V and J ends, which lost 2 bases and 6 bases, there was a span of 9 bases. CDR1 and CDR2 from the germline V gene are SGDLS and YYNGEE. CDR3 length: 14 amino acids.

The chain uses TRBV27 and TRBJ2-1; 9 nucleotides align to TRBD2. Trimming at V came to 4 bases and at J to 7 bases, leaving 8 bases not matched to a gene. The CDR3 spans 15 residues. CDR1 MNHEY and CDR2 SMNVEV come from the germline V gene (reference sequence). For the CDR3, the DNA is TGTGCCAGCAGTTACCCGGGACTAGCCTCTAATGAGCAGTTCTTC. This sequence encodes CASSYPGLASNEQFF.

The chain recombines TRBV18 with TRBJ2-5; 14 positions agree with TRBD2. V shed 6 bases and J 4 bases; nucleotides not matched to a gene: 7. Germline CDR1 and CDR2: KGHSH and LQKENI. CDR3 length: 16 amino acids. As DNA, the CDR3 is TGTGCCAGCTCGCGACTAGCGGGGGGGCCTGGAGAGACCCAGTACTTC. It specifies CASSRLAGGPGETQYF. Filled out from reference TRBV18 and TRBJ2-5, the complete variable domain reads NAGVMQNPRHLVRRRGQEARLRCSPMKGHSHVYWYRQLPEEGLKFMVYLQKENIIDESGMPKERFSAEFPKEGPSILRIQQVVRGDSAAYFCASSRLAGGPGETQYFGPGTRLLVL.

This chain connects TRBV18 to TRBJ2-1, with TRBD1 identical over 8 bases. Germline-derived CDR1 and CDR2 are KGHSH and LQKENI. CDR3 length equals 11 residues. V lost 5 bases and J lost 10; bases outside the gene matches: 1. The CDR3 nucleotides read TGTGCCAGCTCAGGGGACAGGGAGCAGTTCTTC. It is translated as CASSGDREQFF.

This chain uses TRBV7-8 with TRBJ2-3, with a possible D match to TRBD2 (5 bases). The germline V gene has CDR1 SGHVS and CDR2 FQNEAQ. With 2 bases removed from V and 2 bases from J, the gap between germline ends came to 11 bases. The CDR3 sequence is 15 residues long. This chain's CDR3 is CASSLNSVYTDTQYF. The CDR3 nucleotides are TGTGCCAGCAGCTTAAATAGCGTGTACACAGATACGCAGTATTTT. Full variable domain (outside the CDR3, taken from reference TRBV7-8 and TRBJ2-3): GAGVSQSPRYKVAKRGQDVALRCDPISGHVSLFWYQQALGQGPEFLTYFQNEAQLDKSGLPSDRFFAERPEGSVSTLKIQRTQQEDSAVYLCASSLNSVYTDTQYFGPGTRLTVL.

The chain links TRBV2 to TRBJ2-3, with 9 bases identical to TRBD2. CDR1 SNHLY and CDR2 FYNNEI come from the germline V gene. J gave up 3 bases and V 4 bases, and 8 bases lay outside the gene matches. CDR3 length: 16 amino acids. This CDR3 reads CASSGQTSGWTDTQYF. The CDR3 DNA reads TGTGCCAGCAGTGGTCAGACTAGCGGATGGACAGATACGCAGTATTTT. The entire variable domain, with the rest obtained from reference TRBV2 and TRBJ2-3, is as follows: EPEVTQTPSHQVTQMGQEVILRCVPISNHLYFYWYRQILGQKVEFLVSFYNNEISEKSEIFDDQFSVERPDGSNFTLKIRSTKLEDSAMYFCASSGQTSGWTDTQYFGPGTRLTVL.

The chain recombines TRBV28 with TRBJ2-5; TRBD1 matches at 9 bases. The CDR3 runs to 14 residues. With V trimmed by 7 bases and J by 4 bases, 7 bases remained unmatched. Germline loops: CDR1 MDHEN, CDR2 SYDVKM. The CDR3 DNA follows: TGTGCCAGCACCCTACAGGGGGCGGGAGAGACCCAGTACTTC. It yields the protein CASTLQGAGETQYF. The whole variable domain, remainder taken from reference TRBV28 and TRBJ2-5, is DVKVTQSSRYLVKRTGEKVFLECVQDMDHENMFWYRQDPGLGLRLIYFSYDVKMKEKGDIPEGYSVSREKKERFSLILESASTNQTSMYLCASTLQGAGETQYFGPGTRLLVL.

This CDR3 reads CASSLGPASGTDTQYF. The DNA for the CDR3 is TGTGCCAGCAGCTTAGGTCCGGCTAGCGGCACAGATACGCAGTATTTT. The J gene is TRBJ2-3, the V gene TRBV7-2, with TRBD2 as a possible D gene (6 bases). Trimming took 1 base from V and 1 from J, leaving 12 bases between them. CDR3 length: 16 residues. Germline V gives CDR1 SGHTA, CDR2 FQGNSA.

The CDR3 is CAWSSARTSGSTGELFF. Here the CDR3 DNA reads TGTGCCTGGAGTTCAGCCCGGACTAGCGGGAGTACCGGGGAGCTGTTTTTT. The chain employs TRBV30 and TRBJ2-2, with TRBD2 identical over 13 bases. The germline V gene encodes CDR1 GTSNPN and CDR2 SVGIG (reference sequence). This CDR3 spans 17 amino acids. Trimming took 2 bases from V and 5 from J; bases not matched to a gene: 8.

The CDR3 nucleotides are TGTGCCAGCAGCCAAACTAGCGGGAGTTCCCACGAGCAGTACTTC. Translating it yields CASSQTSGSSHEQYF. The chain is built from TRBV7-2 and TRBJ2-7, with TRBD2 identical over 11 bases. CDR3 length equals 15 residues. Per germline, CDR1 SGHTA and CDR2 FQGNSA. V was pared by 5 bases and J by 5 bases, with 8 bases of the junction left unmatched.

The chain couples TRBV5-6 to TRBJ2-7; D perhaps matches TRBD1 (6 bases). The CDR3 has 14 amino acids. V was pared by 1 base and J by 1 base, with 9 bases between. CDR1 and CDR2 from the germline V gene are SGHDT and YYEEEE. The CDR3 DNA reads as TGTGCCAGCAGCTTGTCAGGGGTATCCTACGAGCAGTACTTC. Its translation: CASSLSGVSYEQYF.